Detailed here is one T cell receptor beta chain. The data were taken from a study of early stage breast cancer tumors. This CDR3 comprises 12 residues. CDR1 and CDR2 (germline): MNHNS, SASEGT. Trimming cost V 4 bases and J 13 bases; bases outside gene matches: 7. Measured with immunoSEQ multiplex PCR; TCRdb has only the in-frame clones, and not every one. The sample includes tens of thousands of clones, roughly 80% of them seen just once. The chain couples TRBV6-1 to TRBJ2-7; 10 bases are a match to TRBD2. This receptor was taken from a person aged 25 to 39 with breast cancer. The specimen sequenced was blood. DNA of the CDR3: TGTGCCAGCAGTGGGAGTAGCGGGAGGCCTTACTTC. The encoded protein is CASSGSSGRPYF.